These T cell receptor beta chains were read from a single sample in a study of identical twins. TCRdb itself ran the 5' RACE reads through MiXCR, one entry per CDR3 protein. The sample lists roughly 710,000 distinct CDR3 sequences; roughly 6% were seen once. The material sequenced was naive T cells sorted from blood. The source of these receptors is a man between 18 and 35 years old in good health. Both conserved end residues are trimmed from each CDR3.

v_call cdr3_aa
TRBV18 ASSPPGTSAILETQY
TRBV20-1 SVMMGGRGSNQPQH
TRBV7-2 ASSPQYSPGYGYT
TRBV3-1 ASSRSMEGLGAF
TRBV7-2 ASSLMSRGNEQY
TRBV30 AWSVGGFEAF
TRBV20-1 SARRRGQETQY
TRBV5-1 ASRAVWENTGELF
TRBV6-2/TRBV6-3 ASSYEDRGSPLH
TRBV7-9 ASSPTVANYGYT